This TCR beta chain was documented in a study of cytomegalovirus exposure and HLA in healthy donors (dated by TCRdb to about 2017). Some background on the complete study: A later analysis indicated that the 120 validation repertoires were generated on the platform also employed for the 700 or so repertoires of the first cohort. Besides the first cohort of some 670 subjects, a separate validation cohort made up of over 95 different subjects was used. High-throughput TCR immunosequencing, statistical association of individual TCRs with disease status, and machine learning were combined to predict cytomegalovirus infection status. The study aimed to test whether cataloging public T cell receptors could reveal signatures of past pathogen exposure. Here is what the overall study found, with its caveats: Subsequent analysis determined that TCRs grouped into clusters in the first cohort also showed a tendency toward co-occurrence across the approximately 110 validation repertoires, and approximately 93% of cluster scores exceeded 0. The study listed around 160 TCR beta chains as associated with cytomegalovirus. The classifier was reported to diagnose cytomegalovirus status with high specificity and sensitivity in both the original cohort and the validation cohort. According to the authors, the approach could potentially be generalized to other disease states and immunological phenotypes. A few of the identified cytomegalovirus-associated TCR beta chains were confirmed in vitro to be specific for cytomegalovirus antigens. Most TCR sequences were seen in very few donors, while some public TCRs were found in many individuals. All 120 or so repertoires were used to score co-occurrence in the validation cohort in a later analysis, because that analysis had no HLA typing for the cohort.

Separate from the approximately 700-subject first cohort, the validation cohort of roughly 130 subjects was the group to which the donors belonged. In the case of this clone: Its antigen is not yet known. No qualities accompany the bases; no much larger clone lies one base away.

Library preparation used the immunoSEQ multiplex PCR assay. As for the authors' bioinformatics: To diagnose cytomegalovirus status from the catalog of TCR beta chain sequences, a statistical classification framework was built. In TCRdb, the immuneACCESS table is reduced to in-frame sequences with V and J assigned. These tables do not hold every clone; where another copy was compared, an unresolved V gene accounts for under half, and the others remain unexplained. V, J and clone size reflect that table, while D and trimming were determined from the DNA. Recorded for this sample are 100,000 to 150,000 clones; roughly 89% of them occurred a single time. The ten largest clones add up to roughly 2% of the sample. V lost 5 bases and J lost 7 bases, and the count of bases not matched to a germline gene is 18. CDR1 and CDR2, per the germline V gene, are MDHEN and SYDVKM. The CDR3, from cysteine to phenylalanine, totals 18 residues. Only the CDR3 portion is preserved as DNA: 54 bases, with reading frame beginning at the first base.

Rearrangement joined TRBV28 to TRBJ1-4; 8 bases in between match TRBD1. The sequenced material came from PBMCs. The clonotype originates from a woman aged 18 to 35 in good health and CMV-seronegative. The CDR3 region reads CASSTSGQGASWGEKLFF. The DNA sequence reads TGTGCCAGCAGTACCTCCGGACAGGGTGCGTCTTGGGGTGAAAAACTGTTTTTT. Joined to the reference TRBV28 and TRBJ1-4 proteins, this CDR3 gives the full variable domain: DVKVTQSSRYLVKRTGEKVFLECVQDMDHENMFWYRQDPGLGLRLIYFSYDVKMKEKGDIPEGYSVSREKKERFSLILESASTNQTSMYLCASSTSGQGASWGEKLFFGSGTQLSVL.